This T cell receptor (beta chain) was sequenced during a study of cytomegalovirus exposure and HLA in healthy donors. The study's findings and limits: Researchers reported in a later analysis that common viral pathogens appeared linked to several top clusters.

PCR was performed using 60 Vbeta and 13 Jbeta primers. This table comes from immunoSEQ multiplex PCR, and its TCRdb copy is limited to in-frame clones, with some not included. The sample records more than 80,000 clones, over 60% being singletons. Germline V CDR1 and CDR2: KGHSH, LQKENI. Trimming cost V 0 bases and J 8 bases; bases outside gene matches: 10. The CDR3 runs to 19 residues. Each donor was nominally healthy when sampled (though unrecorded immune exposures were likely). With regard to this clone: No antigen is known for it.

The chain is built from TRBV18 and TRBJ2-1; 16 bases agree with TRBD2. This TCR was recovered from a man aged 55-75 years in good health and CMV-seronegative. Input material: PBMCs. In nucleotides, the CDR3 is TGTGCCAGCTCACCACCGGGACTAGCGGGGGGGCGGAGGTCCGATGAGCAGTTCTTC. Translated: CASSPPGLAGGRRSDEQFF.